This entry features one TCR beta chain sequence. Generated by immunoSEQ multiplex PCR, the TCRdb table keeps only in-frame clones and is missing some. The table records around 400,000 clones, roughly 80% of them present only once. The germline gives CDR1 SGHRS, CDR2 YFSETQ. Trimming cost V 2 bases and J 4 bases; bases outside gene matches: 5. The CDR3 is made up of 15 amino acids. This sample is drawn from a study of Ad26.COV2.S vaccination and SARS-CoV-2 variants. Background on the study: Dosing was one shot or two shots 56 days apart.

Documented treatment: approximately 18 received Ad26.COV2.S at low or high dose, single or two shots; 5 received placebo; per-sample allocation not given. Day 63 following the first vaccine or placebo injection was when the samples were taken. The chain is built from TRBV5-1 and TRBJ2-2, with TRBD2 matching 7 bases. The specimen was peripheral blood, collected in a trial of Ad26.COV2.S vaccine versus placebo. This clonotype was obtained from a person between 18 and 65 years old who received the Ad26.COV2.S COVID-19 vaccine or a placebo. The CDR3 spells CASSFREAGTGELFF. The DNA of the CDR3 is TGCGCCAGCAGCTTTCGGGAGGCGGGCACCGGGGAGCTGTTTTTT.